The 8 T cell receptor beta chains reported below all come from one sample, sequenced in a study of shared clonotypes between healthy human individuals. Naive CD8 populations comprised CD45RO-negative cells positively selected for CCR7, excluding terminally differentiated effector memory CD45RA+ cells. Data came from immunoSEQ multiplex PCR; TCRdb stores just in-frame clones and leaves some out. The table lists around 2.1 million clones, just over 90% of them singletons. Sample: naive CD8+ T cells from PBMCs. These TCRs come from a man aged 18 to 29 in good health. Some clones in this sample may be carry-over from other donors' samples.

The table lists this clone with a count of one. The chain uses TRBV10-2 and TRBJ2-1; 12 bases are shared with TRBD2. The V gene end was trimmed by 6 bases and the J gene end by 4 bases; junction bases not matched to a gene: 1. This CDR3 has 14 amino acids. Germline V gene sequence: CDR1 WSHSY, CDR2 SAAADI. The CDR3: CASRGLAGYNEQFF. In DNA form, the CDR3 reads TGCGCCAGCAGAGGACTAGCGGGGTACAATGAGCAGTTCTTC.

Here the CDR3 reads CASSFEWDRGSPLHF. CDR3 sequence (DNA): TGTGCCAGCAGCTTCGAATGGGACAGGGGTTCACCCCTCCACTTT. This chain uses TRBV7-9 with TRBJ1-6; 10 bases fit TRBD1. The CDR3 runs 15 residues. V lost 3 bases and J lost 9; bases outside the gene matches: 5. Germline values: CDR1 SEHNR, CDR2 FQNEAQ (reference sequence).

The chain is built from TRBV4-1 and TRBJ2-1; TRBD2 matches 13 bases. Germline V CDR1 and CDR2: MGHRA, YSYEKL. V lost 0 bases and J lost 7; bases outside the gene matches: 3. This CDR3 is built from 16 residues. CDR3 loop: CASSQDTSGRVNEQFF. The CDR3 DNA sequence: TGCGCCAGCAGCCAAGATACTAGCGGGAGGGTAAATGAGCAGTTCTTC.

The gene calls are TRBV28 and TRBJ2-5; TRBD1 agrees at 9 bases. The CDR3 consists of 15 residues. Trimming at V came to 5 bases and at J to 3 bases, leaving 7 bases not matched to a gene. Germline-derived CDR1 and CDR2 are MDHEN and SYDVKM. The CDR3 here is CASSQTGGWEETQYF. In DNA form, the CDR3 reads TGTGCCAGCAGTCAGACAGGGGGGTGGGAAGAGACCCAGTACTTC.

This clone occurred a few times. The DNA for the CDR3 is TGTGCCAGCAGGGGGGACAACACCATATATTTT. This sequence encodes CASRGDNTIYF. The chain uses TRBV7-8 and TRBJ1-3; weak D call: TRBD1 (5 bases). The CDR3 length is 11 residues. Trimming removed 6 bases from V and 7 bases from J, with 7 bases in between. Germline values: CDR1 SGHVS, CDR2 FQNEAQ.

In its sample, this clone was seen once. The chain links TRBV25-1 to TRBJ2-3; the match to TRBD1 covers 8 bases. Germline values: CDR1 MGHDK, CDR2 SYGVNS. This CDR3 spans 15 amino acids. The J segment lost 3 bases and the V segment lost 4 bases, leaving 6 bases of the junction unmatched. The CDR3 reads CASSAGTGWTDTQYF. CDR3 sequence (DNA): TGTGCCAGCAGTGCTGGGACAGGCTGGACAGATACGCAGTATTTT.

This clone was counted only a few times. The rearrangement joins TRBV27 to TRBJ1-5; 8 positions match TRBD1. The CDR3 loop spans 13 amino acids. J gave up 6 bases and V 7 bases, and 5 bases lay outside the gene matches. From germline, CDR1 is MNHEY and CDR2 SMNVEV (reference sequence). The CDR3 region has the DNA TGTGCCAGCACGGACAGGGTGGGTCAGCCCCAGCATTTT. It is translated as CASTDRVGQPQHF.

This chain links TRBV4-3 with TRBJ2-7; a weak D match, TRBD1 (6 bases). V lost 1 base and J 2 bases, leaving 15 bases between the germline ends. The CDR3 totals 16 residues. Per germline, CDR1 LGHNA and CDR2 YSLEER. The CDR3 DNA sequence: TGCGCCAGCAGCCAAGCGGTCCGGGACATGGCCTACGAGCAGTACTTC. Protein: CASSQAVRDMAYEQYF.